This T cell receptor beta chain was obtained from a study of cytomegalovirus exposure and HLA in healthy donors (dated by TCRdb to the late 2010s). Concerning the study at large: According to an earlier analysis of several hundred of the donors, 150 million to 200 million T cells yielded some 110 million unique TCR beta sequences and 250 to 350 Gb of sequence data. Approximately 310 gigabases of sequencing data and approximately 80 million unique TCR sequences were included in an early release covering several hundred HLA-typed donors. Of the roughly 430 genotyped donors, roughly 85% fell in the genetic ancestry cluster associated with self-reported Caucasian donors. The study aimed to test whether cataloging public T cell receptors could reveal signatures of past pathogen exposure. The study profiled the T cell repertoires of about 640 subjects by immunosequencing and related them to cytomegalovirus serostatus. In addition to the first cohort of approximately 650 subjects, a separate validation cohort of over 90 different subjects was used. To predict cytomegalovirus infection status, the study combined high-throughput TCR immunosequencing, statistical association of individual TCRs with disease status, and machine learning. A later analysis re-examined previously published TCR beta repertoires from 500 to 700 donors and added high-resolution HLA genotyping to investigate patterns of TCR occurrence. Rather than using new phenotypic data, the later analysis identified candidate immune exposures from TCR beta sequences and from how often those sequences occurred across donors. To decide whether each TCR beta V gene segment behaved as functional or pseudogenic, an earlier analysis of some 600 of the donors relied on high-throughput TCR beta sequencing. Donor age, sex, ethnicity and CMV serostatus were compiled together with the repertoire data. A later genetic analysis used genome-wide SNP genotypes for about 65% of the 666 donors, treating that subset as a discovery cohort. All discovery cohort repertoires had been generated using a single sequencing platform. HLA typing included class I and class II loci at four-digit resolution. Typing coverage varied by locus: roughly 629-640 donors for A, B, C, DRB1 and DQB1; about 520 for DQA1; approximately 570 for DPA1; roughly 450 for DPB1. Roughly 5 DR-DQ haplotypes were handled as single units for association and clustering because linkage in the cohort was strong. Among 398 genotyped donors of the cohort, an average of approximately 250,000 unique TCR beta nucleotide sequences were sequenced per donor, around 20% of them non-productive. Beyond this particular receptor, the publication reports: It was suggested by the authors that the approach could potentially be generalized to other disease states and immunological phenotypes. A later genetic analysis reported fewer N-insertions in productive TCRs among donors in an Asian-associated ancestry cluster than the roughly 620-donor mean. A later analysis found that HLA-associated TCR beta chains were more clonally expanded and had lower generation probabilities than equally common non-associated chains. V-gene and J-gene trimming of TCR beta chains was associated with a missense DCLRE1C variant in a later genetic analysis, and the association was replicated in an independent cohort. In both the original and validation cohorts, the classifier was reported to diagnose cytomegalovirus status with high specificity and sensitivity. The earlier analysis of approximately 540 of the donors excluded 15 to 20 rarely observed V segments, including chromosome 9 orphons, because counts were too low. When HLA alleles, especially DR and DQ, strongly co-occurred, attributing TCR associations to individual alleles was difficult. Linkage disequilibrium might explain the correlated functional status among segregating V segments, but an unknown experimental factor could not be ruled out. The presence/absence analyses assumed that sequencing depth was roughly uniform across donors, and that assumption may not be true. Specific HLA alleles were associated with roughly 17,000 TCR beta sequences at a false discovery rate of 0.05 in a later analysis. A further reported finding was that TCR beta sequences accurately predicted the HLA-A and HLA-B alleles for most subjects in the first cohort. According to a later analysis, parvovirus B19, influenza, CMV and Epstein-Barr virus appeared linked to several top co-occurrence clusters. Because HLA typing was unavailable for some donors at each locus, only the typed subset was used in association tests. In vitro tests confirmed that a few of the cytomegalovirus-associated TCR beta chains recognize cytomegalovirus antigens. In a later analysis, the rate of TCR association differed among HLA loci, with DRB1 alleles having the most associated TCRs and HLA-C alleles having the fewest. A cluster of highly shared sequence variants was judged likely to represent a technical artifact of the sequencing pipeline. In an earlier analysis of about 540 of the donors, most TCR beta V segments were observed in productive rearrangements about 90% or about 30% of the time, broadly matching IMGT annotations. Only TCR beta chains were sequenced in this cohort, and the absence of alpha or paired-chain data limited detectable features. While some public TCRs were present in many individuals, most TCR sequences turned up only very rarely across donors. Immune exposure information for the cohort was limited to CMV serostatus. A total of 150 to 200 TCR beta chains were listed by the study as associated with cytomegalovirus. In a later analysis, most CMV-associated TCR beta chains were found to appear HLA-restricted, with HLA associations seemingly driven largely by CMV exposure. The 87-base-pair reads could not distinguish some IMGT-functional V segments, including TRBV6-2 and TRBV6-3, so those segments were excluded.

With respect to this clone: Which antigen it targets is not known. Base qualities are not provided; no much larger clone lies one nucleotide away.

In total, fewer than 750 healthy bone marrow donors made up the cohort. Cohort members were all nominally healthy when sampled, although unrecorded immune exposures were likely present. The donor was CMV seropositive and belonged to the group of about 290 seropositive cohort members. A peripheral blood sample was collected from each donor, and TCR beta sequencing was performed on peripheral blood mononuclear cells. The Qiagen DNeasy Blood Extraction Kit was used to extract genomic DNA from the blood cell samples. Library creation used the immunoSEQ multiplex PCR assay. For the multiplex PCR, a mixture combining 60 forward primers for TCR Vbeta segments and 13 reverse primers for TCR Jbeta segments was used. A multiplex PCR assay on genomic DNA amplified the CDR3 region of rearranged TCR beta genes. On the Illumina HiSeq System, the amplified TCR beta libraries were sequenced as 87-base-pair reads. The source study handled its data this way. In a later analysis, some 80 million unique TCR beta chains were counted across the 650 to 750 repertoires, and approximately 11 million of these chains were shared by at least two donors. A nearest-neighbor algorithm error-corrected the raw reads and collapsed the reads into unique sequences, merging closely related sequences to remove PCR and sequencing errors. Alignment of CDR3 sequences to IMGT reference sequences was used to assign V, D and J gene segments. For a sequence to be retained, a match of at least six nucleotides was required to both a V gene segment and a J gene segment. Rearrangements were classified as productive when the CDR3 lacked stop codons and remained in frame with V and J, and all other rearrangements were classified as non-productive. CDR3 was defined according to IMGT convention as the region running from the second conserved V-encoded cysteine to the conserved J-encoded phenylalanine. Sequences without an unambiguous match to a single V gene segment were excluded from the earlier analysis of a few hundred of the donors. An earlier analysis of a few hundred of the donors classified V segments as functional when productive rearrangements were above 56.7% and as segregating when the standard deviation between donors was above 5%. To diagnose cytomegalovirus status from the catalog of TCR beta chain sequences, a statistical classification framework was built. A later analysis assigned V and J genes by comparing TCR nucleotide sequences with IMGT/GENE-DB human TR gene sequences. Using the TCRdist pipeline, a later analysis assigned CDR3 sequences along with most-parsimonious VDJ recombination scenarios. A later analysis defined each TCR beta chain by its CDR3 amino acid sequence plus V-gene family, and excluded reads lacking a unique V-gene family. In a later analysis, a few hundred highly shared, low-generation-probability nucleotide sequences were removed to address suspected cross-contamination and a sequencing artifact. In a later analysis, a clonal expansion index for each public chain was calculated from normalized within-repertoire ranks of inferred template counts. Generation probabilities in a later analysis came from a VDJ recombination model fitted to out-of-frame rearrangements, and those results were checked against IGoR. A later analysis scored TCR-TCR, TCR-HLA and TCR-CMV co-occurrence with hypergeometric tests, applying a repertoire-size bias correction to TCR pairs. In a later analysis, false discovery rates were estimated by permuting HLA or CMV assignments 20 times. A later analysis grouped co-occurring TCRs with DBSCAN, adding TCRdist sequence similarity when clustering within HLA-allele-positive subsets. For co-occurrence clustering, repertoires with fewer than 30,000 or more than 120,000 public chains were excluded, along with roughly 5 repertoires with anomalous nucleotide sharing. In TCRdb, the immuneACCESS table is reduced to in-frame sequences with V and J assigned. These tables do not hold every clone; where another copy was compared, an unresolved V gene accounts for under half, and the others remain unexplained. Clone size and the V and J calls come from that table; the DNA yielded D and trimming. Within this sample are 150,000 to 200,000 clones, with about 70% of them counted one time only. Less than 3% of the sample comes from the top ten.

The CDR3 has 13 amino acids, counting the end cysteine and phenylalanine. Kept here is only the CDR3 DNA, which spans 39 bases and is read in frame from base 1. Trimming accounts for 4 bases at V and 7 bases at J, while the number of junction bases matched to no gene is 3. The germline V gene encodes CDR1 LGHNA and CDR2 YNFKEQ. The specimen sequenced was PBMCs. The rearrangement joined TRBV4-2 to TRBJ1-1; 10 bases in the junction line up with TRBD1. The TCR comes from a woman aged 40 to 50 in good health and CMV-seropositive. For the CDR3, the sequence is CASSLGQGNEAFF. The bases read TGTGCCAGCAGCCTGGGACAGGGGAATGAAGCTTTCTTT.